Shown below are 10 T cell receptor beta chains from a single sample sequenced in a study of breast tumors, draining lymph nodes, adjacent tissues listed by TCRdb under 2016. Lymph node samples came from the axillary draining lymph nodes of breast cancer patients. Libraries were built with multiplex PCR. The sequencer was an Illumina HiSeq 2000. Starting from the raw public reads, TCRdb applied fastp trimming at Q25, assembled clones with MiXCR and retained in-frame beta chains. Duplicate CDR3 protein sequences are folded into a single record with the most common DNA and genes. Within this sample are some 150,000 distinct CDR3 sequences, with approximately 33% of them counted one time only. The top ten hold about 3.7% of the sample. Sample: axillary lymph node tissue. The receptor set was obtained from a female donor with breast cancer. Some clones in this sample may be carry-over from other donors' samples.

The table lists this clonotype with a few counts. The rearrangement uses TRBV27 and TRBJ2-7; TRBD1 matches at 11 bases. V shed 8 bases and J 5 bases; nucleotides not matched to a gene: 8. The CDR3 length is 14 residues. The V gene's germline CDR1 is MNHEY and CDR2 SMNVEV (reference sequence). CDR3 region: CASGEGTGGDEQYF. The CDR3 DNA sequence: TGTGCCAGCGGGGAGGGGACAGGGGGTGACGAGCAGTACTTC.

The CDR3 nucleotides read TGCGCCAGCAGCCAAGAATACGCCGGAGAAGCTTTCTTT. Its protein product is CASSQEYAGEAFF. The chain joins TRBV4-1 to TRBJ1-1; the D is unclear. The germline V and J ends were trimmed by 0 bases and 8 bases, with 10 bases remaining between them. CDR1 is MGHRA and CDR2 is YSYEKL in the germline V gene. The CDR3 covers 13 residues.

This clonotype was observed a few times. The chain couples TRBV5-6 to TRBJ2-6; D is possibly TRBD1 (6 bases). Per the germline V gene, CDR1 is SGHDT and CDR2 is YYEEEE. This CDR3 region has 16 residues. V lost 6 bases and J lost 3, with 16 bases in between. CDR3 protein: CASKLAGAGGANVLTF. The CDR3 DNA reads TGTGCCAGCAAATTGGCAGGGGCAGGTGGGGCCAACGTCCTGACTTTC. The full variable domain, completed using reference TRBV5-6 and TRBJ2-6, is DAGVTQSPTHLIKTRGQQVTLRCSPKSGHDTVSWYQQALGQGPQFIFQYYEEEERQRGNFPDRFSGHQFPNYSSELNVNALLLGDSALYLCASKLAGAGGANVLTFGAGSRLTVL.

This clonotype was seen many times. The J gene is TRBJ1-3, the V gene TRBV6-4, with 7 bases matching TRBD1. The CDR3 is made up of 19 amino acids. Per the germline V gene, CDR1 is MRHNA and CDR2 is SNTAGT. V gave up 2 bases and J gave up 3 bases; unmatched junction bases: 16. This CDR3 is CASSDPEKGAKDLGNTIYF. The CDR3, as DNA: TGTGCCAGCAGTGACCCCGAAAAGGGGGCGAAGGACCTTGGAAACACCATATATTTT.

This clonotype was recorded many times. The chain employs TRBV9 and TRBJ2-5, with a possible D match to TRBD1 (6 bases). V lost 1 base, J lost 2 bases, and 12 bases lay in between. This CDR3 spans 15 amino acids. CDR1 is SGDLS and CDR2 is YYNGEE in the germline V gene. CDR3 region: CASSVLGAAQETQYF. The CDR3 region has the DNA TGTGCCAGCAGCGTATTGGGGGCTGCTCAAGAGACCCAGTACTTC.

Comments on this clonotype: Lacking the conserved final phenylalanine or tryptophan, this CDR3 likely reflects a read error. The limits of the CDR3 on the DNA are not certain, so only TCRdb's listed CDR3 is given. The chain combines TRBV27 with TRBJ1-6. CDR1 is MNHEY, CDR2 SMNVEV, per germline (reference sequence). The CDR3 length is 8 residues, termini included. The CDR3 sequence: CASSFLRV.

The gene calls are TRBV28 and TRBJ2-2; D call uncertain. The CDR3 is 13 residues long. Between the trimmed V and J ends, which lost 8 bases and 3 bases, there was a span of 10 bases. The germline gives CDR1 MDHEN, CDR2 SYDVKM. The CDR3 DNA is TGTGCCAGCCTTAGGGTGGACACCGGGGAGCTGTTTTTT. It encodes CASLRVDTGELFF.

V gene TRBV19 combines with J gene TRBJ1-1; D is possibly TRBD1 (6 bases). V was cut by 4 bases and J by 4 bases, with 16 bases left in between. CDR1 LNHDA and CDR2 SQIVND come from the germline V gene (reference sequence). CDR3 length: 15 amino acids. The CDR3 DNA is TGTGCCAGTAGTAAGGCAGGGGCTTGGATCACTGAAGCTTTCTTT. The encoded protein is CASSKAGAWITEAFF.

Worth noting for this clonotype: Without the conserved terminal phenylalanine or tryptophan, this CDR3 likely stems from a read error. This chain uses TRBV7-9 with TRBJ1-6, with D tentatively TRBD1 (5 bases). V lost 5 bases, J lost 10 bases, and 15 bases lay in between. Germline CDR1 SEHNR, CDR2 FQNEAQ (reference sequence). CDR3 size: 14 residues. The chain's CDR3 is CASSMRGNQSPLHL. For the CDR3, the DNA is TGTGCCAGCAGCATGCGGGGGAATCAATCACCCCTCCACCTT.

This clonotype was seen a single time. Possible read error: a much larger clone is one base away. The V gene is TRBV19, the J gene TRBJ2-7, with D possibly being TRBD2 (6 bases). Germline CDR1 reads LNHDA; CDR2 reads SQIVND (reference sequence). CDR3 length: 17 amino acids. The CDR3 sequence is CASSRFVTGEVNYERSF. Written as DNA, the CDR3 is TGTGCCAGTAGCCGCTTCGTCACGGGAGAGGTCAACTACGAGCGGTCCTTC.